This paragraph reports one T cell receptor (beta chain). These data originate in a study of blood T cell repertoires in COVID-19. Study context: Samples of COVID-19 (acute and convalescent) were obtained from the United States, Italy and Spain. Sources were T cells, B-cell-depleted T cells, or PBMCs; the material itself was cDNA or gDNA.

Per the germline V gene, CDR1 is SGHTA and CDR2 is FQGNSA. The CDR3 totals 15 residues. The V and J ends lost 1 base and 6 bases respectively, with 13 bases between them. In the source study's methods: Quantification of nucleated cells was approximated via reference gene primer amplification. The assay was immunoSEQ multiplex PCR, and TCRdb's table has in-frame clones only and misses some. That table furnishes V, J and clone size, whereas the DNA furnished D and trimming. The sample lists roughly 63,000 clones; 74% were seen once. Sequences were obtained from peripheral blood. This sequence originates from a woman over 75 with acute or convalescent COVID-19. The chain links TRBV7-2 to TRBJ2-1, with D maybe TRBD2 (5 bases). The CDR3 nucleotides are TGTGCCAGCAGCTTAGGGGGAGAGGTTTTCAATGAGCAGTTCTTC. As protein: CASSLGGEVFNEQFF.